The clone carrying this T cell receptor beta chain was recorded at least ten times. Quantitative 5'-RACE with molecular barcodes was used to make the TCR beta libraries. TCRdb re-derived calls from the 5' RACE reads in MiXCR, one entry per CDR3 protein. The sample holds roughly 240,000 distinct CDR3 sequences, roughly 32% seen once. The sample comes from a study of CD8 T cells in ankylosing spondylitis. Sequenced sample: blood, either unsorted or a sorted T cell fraction (not recorded which). This sequence originates from a male donor with ankylosing spondylitis or in good health (not recorded which).

The CDR3 DNA sequence: TGCAGTGCTAGGTTCTCCTACGAGCAGTACTTC. Residues: CSARFSYEQYF. The chain combines TRBV20-1 with TRBJ2-7; D is undetermined. This CDR3 is 11 amino acids long. Germline CDR1 DFQATT, CDR2 SNEGSKA (reference sequence). Trimming shortened V by 3 bases and J by 0 bases, and 3 bases separated the two germline ends.